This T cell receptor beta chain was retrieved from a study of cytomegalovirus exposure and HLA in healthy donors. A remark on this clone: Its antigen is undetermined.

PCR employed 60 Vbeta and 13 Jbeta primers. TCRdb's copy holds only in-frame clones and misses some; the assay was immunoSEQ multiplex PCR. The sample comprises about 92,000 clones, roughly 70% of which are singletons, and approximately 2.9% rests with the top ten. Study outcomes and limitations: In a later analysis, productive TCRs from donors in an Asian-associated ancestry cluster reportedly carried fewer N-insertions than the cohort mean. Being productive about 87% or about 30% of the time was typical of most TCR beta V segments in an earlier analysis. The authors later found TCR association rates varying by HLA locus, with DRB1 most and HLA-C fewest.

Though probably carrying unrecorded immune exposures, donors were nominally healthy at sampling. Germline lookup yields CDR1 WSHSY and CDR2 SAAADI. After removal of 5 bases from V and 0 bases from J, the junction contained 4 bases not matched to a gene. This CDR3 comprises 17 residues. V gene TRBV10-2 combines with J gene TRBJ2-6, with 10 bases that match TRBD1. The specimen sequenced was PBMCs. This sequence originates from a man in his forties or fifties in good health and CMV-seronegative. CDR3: CASSSGTGDSGANVLTF. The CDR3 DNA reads TGCGCCAGCAGTTCCGGGACAGGGGACTCTGGGGCCAACGTCCTGACTTTC.